The rows below give T cell receptor beta chains drawn from one sample of a study of Ad26.COV2.S vaccination and SARS-CoV-2 variants. This table comes from immunoSEQ multiplex PCR, and its TCRdb copy is limited to in-frame clones, with some not included. In the table there are about 680,000 clones, around 92% of which are singletons. The sample was peripheral blood, taken in a trial of Ad26.COV2.S vaccine versus placebo. These receptors originate from a person aged 18-60 years who received the Ad26.COV2.S COVID-19 vaccine or a placebo. Both conserved end residues are part of each CDR3. A D gene is named only where the DNA matches it firmly. Where a row states a size, it is once, few, many or the class of an expanded clone; other rows omit it.

CDR3 protein,CDR3 DNA,D gene,clone size,V gene,J gene
CASSLGEGTEAFF,TGTGCCAGCAGCTTAGGGGAGGGGACTGAAGCTTTCTTT,-,-,TRBV13,TRBJ1-1
CASSYFLATGDINQPQHF,TGTGCCAGCAGTTATTTCCTGGCGACAGGGGATATCAATCAGCCCCAGCATTTT,TRBD1,-,TRBV6-2/TRBV6-3,TRBJ1-5
CASSYSRTEGYTF,TGTGCCAGCAGTTACTCAAGAACGGAGGGCTACACCTTC,-,-,TRBV6-5,TRBJ1-2
CASSISNEQFF,TGTGCCAGTAGTATAAGTAATGAGCAGTTCTTC,-,-,TRBV19,TRBJ2-1
CASSQDGGGSYNEQFF,TGCGCCAGCAGCCAAGATGGAGGGGGAAGCTACAATGAGCAGTTCTTC,-,-,TRBV4-3,TRBJ2-1
CASRETGETNQPQHF,TGTGCCAGCAGGGAGACAGGGGAGACTAATCAGCCCCAGCATTTT,TRBD1,-,TRBV6-1,TRBJ1-5
CASSYTTGAYTF,TGTGCCAGCAGCTATACGACAGGGGCTTACACCTTC,TRBD1,-,TRBV6-5,TRBJ1-2
CASSTQQGVGNNEQFF,TGTGCCAGCTCTACCCAACAGGGGGTGGGCAACAATGAGCAGTTCTTC,TRBD1,-,TRBV18,TRBJ2-1
CASSQNGDRGDTEAFF,TGTGCCAGCAGCCAAAACGGGGACAGGGGGGACACTGAAGCTTTCTTT,TRBD1,-,TRBV4-2,TRBJ1-1
CATSRTWGGTSTGTYEQYF,TGTGCCACCAGCCGAACCTGGGGGGGAACATCGACTGGGACCTACGAGCAGTACTTC,TRBD2,once,TRBV15,TRBJ2-7
CSVEAWGGLSGELFF,TGCAGCGTTGAAGCCTGGGGGGGGCTTAGCGGGGAGCTGTTTTTT,-,-,TRBV29-1,TRBJ2-2
CAISAGDRSMNTEAFF,TGTGCCATCAGTGCTGGGGACAGGTCAATGAACACTGAAGCTTTCTTT,TRBD1,-,TRBV10-3,TRBJ1-1
CASSLLGAALSEAFF,TGTGCCAGCAGCTTGTTAGGGGCCGCTCTCTCTGAAGCTTTCTTT,-,-,TRBV7-6,TRBJ1-1
CSASSGQGAYEQYF,TGCAGTGCTAGTTCCGGGCAGGGGGCCTACGAGCAGTACTTC,TRBD1,-,TRBV20-1,TRBJ2-7
CATEQYGTEAFF,TGTGCCACCGAACAGTATGGCACTGAAGCTTTCTTT,-,-,TRBV24-1,TRBJ1-1
CASQDRLSYEQYF,TGTGCCAGCCAGGACAGGCTCTCCTACGAGCAGTACTTC,TRBD1,-,TRBV6-5,TRBJ2-7
CASSFSSTDTQYF,TGTGCCAGCAGCTTCAGTTCCACAGATACGCAGTATTTT,-,-,TRBV7-2,TRBJ2-3
CASSHTRAVDTQYF,TGTGCCAGCAGCCACACCAGGGCAGTGGATACGCAGTATTTT,-,-,TRBV9,TRBJ2-3
CASSPTLAGRETQYF,TGCGCCAGCAGCCCCACGTTGGCAGGGAGGGAGACCCAGTACTTC,-,-,TRBV5-1,TRBJ2-5
CASSQRAGDTEAFF,TGTGCCAGCAGCCAAAGGGCAGGGGACACTGAAGCTTTCTTT,-,-,TRBV4-2,TRBJ1-1
CASSLLGTLSTDTQYF,TGCGCCAGCAGCTTGTTGGGGACCCTTAGCACAGATACGCAGTATTTT,-,-,TRBV5-1,TRBJ2-3
CATSDFYEQFF,TGTGCCACCAGTGATTTCTATGAGCAGTTCTTC,-,-,TRBV24-1,TRBJ2-1
CASSLVGVQETQYF,TGTGCCAGCAGCTTGGTAGGGGTCCAAGAGACCCAGTACTTC,-,-,TRBV5-5,TRBJ2-5
CASSVGTGGELFF,TGTGCCAGCAGTGTTGGGACGGGCGGGGAGCTGTTTTTT,-,-,TRBV9,TRBJ2-2
CAISESGPRSSYEQYF,TGTGCCATCAGTGAGTCGGGCCCGAGGAGCTCCTACGAGCAGTACTTC,-,-,TRBV10-3,TRBJ2-7
CASSSSGAQETQYF,TGTGCCAGCAGTTCTAGCGGGGCTCAAGAGACCCAGTACTTC,TRBD2,-,TRBV9,TRBJ2-5
CASSLRAGQGYNEQFF,TGTGCCAGCAGCTTAAGGGCAGGACAGGGTTACAATGAGCAGTTCTTC,TRBD1,-,TRBV11-1,TRBJ2-1
CASSLEWGLRYGYTF,TGCGCCAGCAGCTTGGAGTGGGGGCTGAGGTATGGCTACACCTTC,-,once,TRBV5-1,TRBJ1-2
CASSLVPVQRSANQPQHF,TGTGCCAGCAGCTTAGTCCCTGTACAGCGGTCTGCTAATCAGCCCCAGCATTTT,-,-,TRBV7-2,TRBJ1-5
CASSPSGGTEAFF,TGTGCCAGCAGCCCCTCGGGTGGGACTGAAGCTTTCTTT,-,few,TRBV7-9,TRBJ1-1
CATSREGQTNEKLFF,TGTGCCACCAGCAGAGAGGGACAAACAAATGAAAAACTGTTTTTT,-,-,TRBV15,TRBJ1-4
CASNLPPGVSNQPQHF,TGTGCCAGCAACCTCCCCCCCGGGGTAAGCAATCAGCCCCAGCATTTT,-,-,TRBV14,TRBJ1-5
CSASNAGYEQYF,TGCAGCGCCTCGAACGCGGGCTACGAGCAGTACTTC,-,few,TRBV29-1,TRBJ2-7
CASSVVGAGADNEQFF,TGTGCCAGCAGCGTAGTCGGAGCGGGAGCGGATAATGAGCAGTTCTTC,TRBD2,-,TRBV9,TRBJ2-1
CASKIPGYNSPLHF,TGTGCCAGCAAAATCCCTGGCTATAATTCACCCCTCCACTTT,-,-,TRBV27,TRBJ1-6
CASSLAGVEQFF,TGTGCCAGCAGCCTAGCGGGAGTTGAGCAGTTCTTC,TRBD2,-,TRBV6-5,TRBJ2-1
CASSAGQGLHQPQHF,TGCGCCAGCTCTGCGGGACAGGGCCTCCATCAGCCCCAGCATTTT,TRBD1,once,TRBV5-1,TRBJ1-5
CASSVMGTGTPGELFF,TGTGCCAGCAGCGTGATGGGGACAGGGACCCCCGGGGAGCTGTTTTTT,TRBD1,-,TRBV9,TRBJ2-2
CSVAVAGGRGANVLTF,TGCAGCGTTGCAGTAGCGGGAGGGCGGGGGGCCAACGTCCTGACTTTC,TRBD2,-,TRBV29-1,TRBJ2-6
CASSLAGAGELFF,TGTGCCAGCAGCTTAGCAGGGGCCGGGGAGCTGTTTTTT,-,-,TRBV7-8,TRBJ2-2
CASSIYRVTSTDTQYF,TGTGCCAGCAGCATATACAGGGTTACTAGCACAGATACGCAGTATTTT,-,-,TRBV7-9,TRBJ2-3
CASRRQGATGANVLTF,TGTGCCAGTAGGAGACAGGGGGCGACTGGGGCCAACGTCCTGACTTTC,TRBD1,-,TRBV19,TRBJ2-6
CASSLLAGGSYEQYF,TGTGCCAGTAGCCTACTAGCGGGGGGCTCCTACGAGCAGTACTTC,TRBD2,-,TRBV19,TRBJ2-7
CAITPPTTTGTEAFF,TGTGCCATCACACCCCCCACGACGACGGGCACTGAAGCTTTCTTT,-,-,TRBV10-3,TRBJ1-1
CASSLTPAGAGEQFF,TGTGCCAGCAGCTTAACCCCAGCGGGGGCCGGTGAGCAGTTCTTC,TRBD2,-,TRBV7-2,TRBJ2-1
CASSLLAGGPDEQFF,TGTGCCAGCAGCTTATTAGCGGGAGGGCCCGATGAGCAGTTCTTC,TRBD2,-,TRBV5-4,TRBJ2-1
CASSEMAGGTGELFF,TGTGCCAGCAGTGAAATGGCAGGGGGCACCGGGGAGCTGTTTTTT,TRBD1,-,TRBV2,TRBJ2-2
CASGLSTGNTEAFF,TGTGCTAGTGGTTTGTCCACAGGGAACACTGAAGCTTTCTTT,-,-,TRBV12-5,TRBJ1-1
CGIEDRVSYEQYF,TGCGGGATCGAGGACAGGGTCTCCTACGAGCAGTACTTC,TRBD1,once,TRBV7-9,TRBJ2-7
CASSLAGGSTDTQYF,TGTGCCAGCAGTTTAGCGGGGGGGAGCACAGATACGCAGTATTTT,TRBD2,-,TRBV6-5,TRBJ2-3
CASGTGVYEQYF,TGTGCCTCAGGGACAGGGGTCTACGAGCAGTACTTC,TRBD1,-,TRBV30,TRBJ2-7
CASSVTGGSPVVYF,TGCGCCAGCAGCGTTACAGGGGGGTCTCCGGTAGTGTACTTC,TRBD1,-,TRBV5-1,TRBJ2-7
CAISESGLARYEQFF,TGTGCCATCAGTGAGTCGGGACTAGCGAGATATGAGCAGTTCTTC,TRBD2,-,TRBV10-3,TRBJ2-1
CASSLSGSLNNEQFF,TGTGCCAGCAGCTTAAGCGGGAGTTTAAACAATGAGCAGTTCTTC,TRBD2,-,TRBV7-2,TRBJ2-1